The source of this TCR beta chain is a study of human T cells and chemical hapten exposure. As for the study in general: The study lasted roughly 22 weeks, and patients were dosed weekly with diphenylcyclopropenone on the scalp throughout. Patch tests put 0.01% DPC on the upper back, and the results were checked at 6 days.

TCRdb processed the RACE reads anew with MiXCR; each CDR3 protein has one entry. Altogether about 99,000 distinct CDR3 sequences are present, under 15% being singletons, with the ten largest covering approximately 2.1%. Time point specified: patch test 1, 2 weeks after DPC sensitization. Treatment indicated: therapeutic diphenylcyclopropenone sensitization with weekly scalp DPC. A few counts support this clonotype. The antigen is unknown. V gave up 6 bases and J gave up 7 bases; unmatched junction bases: 10. This CDR3 contains 15 residues. CDR1 and CDR2 (germline): MNHNY, SVGAGI (reference sequence). Study findings and constraints: Expanded TCRs showed more large CDR3 clusters than pre-sensitization or healthy control sets. Donors, who had alopecia, may show an immune response that differs from healthy people's.

This sample comprised whole blood, obtained in connection with sensitization to the hapten diphenylcyclopropenone (DPC). The TCR originated in a woman in her thirties or forties with alopecia areata. Some clones in this sample may be carry-over from other donors' samples. V and J are TRBV6-6 and TRBJ2-7; 12 nucleotides line up with TRBD1. CDR3 sequence reads: CASRLTGTGGREQYF. The CDR3 DNA sequence: TGTGCCAGCAGGCTAACCGGGACAGGGGGCAGGGAGCAGTACTTC.